This entry features one T cell receptor (beta chain) sequence. Its antigen is currently unknown. This specimen belongs to a study of Graves' ophthalmopathy and Graves' hyperthyroidism. Study results and limitations: Among thyroid clonotypes expanded above 0.001 frequency, most also appeared in blood.

As the template, RNA transcripts were used to amplify TCR beta CDR3 regions. First-round RT-PCR with HTBI primers preceded a second-round multiplex PCR. MiXCR was run by TCRdb on the multiplex PCR reads, yielding one entry per CDR3 protein. The sample includes 500,000 to 600,000 distinct CDR3 sequences, 39% of them seen just once. Newly diagnosed hyperthyroidism donors, aged 18 to 65, duration under 2 months. Clinical symptoms, serum thyroxine, TRAb, thyroid ultrasound and orbital computed tomography formed the basis of diagnosis. Deletions cut 1 base from V and 0 bases from J, with 13 bases between. The CDR3 is 17 residues long. CDR1 is SGHRS, CDR2 YFSETQ, per germline.

The rearrangement joins TRBV5-1 to TRBJ2-2, with a possible D match to TRBD1 (5 bases). The sequence came from an adult man with Graves' hyperthyroidism. Source material: peripheral blood or thyroid tissue (not recorded which). DNA for the CDR3: TGCGCCAGCAGCTTGAGCCCGCAGGGTTCGAACACCGGGGAGCTGTTTTTT. It is translated as CASSLSPQGSNTGELFF.